Described below is a single T cell receptor (beta chain) sequence and its context. The antigen remains unidentified. Assay used: immunoSEQ multiplex PCR; TCRdb lists only in-frame clones, some missing. Among roughly 97,000 clones listed, more than 85% were seen once. The entry originates in a study of T cell responses to AZD1222 COVID-19 vaccine. Study-wide findings and caveats: The donor group comprised mostly white British people and more females; the analysis possibly underestimated clonal diversity.

The starting material was peripheral blood, obtained on day 0 of AZD1222 vaccination. This receptor was obtained from an adult in good health.

The CDR3 region is CASSLVASGNTIYF. CDR3 coding DNA: TGTGCCAGCAGCTTGGTCGCCTCTGGAAACACCATATATTTT. The gene calls are TRBV7-2 and TRBJ1-3; unclear D gene. The CDR3 sequence is 14 residues long. Trimming stripped 3 bases from V and 0 bases from J, with 6 bases between. Germline V CDR1 and CDR2: SGHTA, FQGNSA.